The 10 T cell receptor beta chains listed next were all sequenced from one sample in a study of T cells in Graves' hyperthyroidism and ophthalmopathy. Researchers amplified the TCR beta CDR3 regions from RNA transcripts. When the TCR CDR3 underwent first-round RT-PCR, the HTBI primer set was used. TCRdb processed the multiplex PCR reads anew with MiXCR; each CDR3 protein has one entry. Altogether 470,000 or so distinct CDR3 sequences are present, about a fifth being singletons, with the ten largest covering approximately 25%. The specimen sequenced was blood. The receptors stem from a young man with Graves' hyperthyroidism.

Details on this clonotype: The germline gene is not matched at one end of the junction; a read error may be the cause. CDR3 DNA sequence: TGTGCCAGCTCAAGGATTAGCACTCAGCCCCAGCATTTT. This encodes CASSRISTQPQHF. The chain recombines TRBV18 with TRBJ1-5; D remains unclear. Germline V gene lookup returns CDR1 KGHSH and CDR2 LQKENI. This CDR3 has 13 amino acids.

This clonotype was counted ten times or more. This chain connects TRBV27 to TRBJ1-5; the D is unclear. V gave up 5 bases and J gave up 0 bases, with 17 bases separating them. The CDR3 is made up of 17 amino acids. From germline, CDR1 is MNHEY and CDR2 SMNVEV (reference sequence). CDR3 sequence: CASSPRGGVYSNQPQHF. The CDR3 nucleotides are TGTGCCAGCAGTCCCCGGGGTGGAGTATATAGCAATCAGCCCCAGCATTTT.

This clonotype came up many times. The rearrangement links TRBV12-3 or TRBV12-4 to TRBJ2-5, with D possibly being TRBD1 (6 bases). This CDR3 is built from 13 residues. Deletions cut 6 bases from V and 5 bases from J, with 13 bases between. The CDR3 here is CASSPGTMETQYF. DNA for the CDR3: TGTGCCAGCAGCCCCGGGACAATGGAGACCCAGTACTTC.

The V gene is TRBV6-1, the J gene TRBJ2-6; no reliable D call. The germline gives CDR1 MNHNS, CDR2 SASEGT. The CDR3 totals 15 residues. Trimming took 6 bases from V and 0 from J, leaving 9 bases between them. CDR3 loop: CASSPARSGANVLTF. The CDR3 DNA reads as TGTGCCAGCAGCCCTGCTCGCTCTGGGGCCAACGTCCTGACTTTC.

This clonotype has ten or more counts. The chain joins TRBV5-1 to TRBJ1-1, with 8 bases matching TRBD1. The germline V gene has CDR1 SGHRS and CDR2 YFSETQ. After removal of 4 bases from V and 0 bases from J, the junction contained 8 bases not matched to a gene. This CDR3 has 16 amino acids. The CDR3 DNA reads as TGCGCCAGCAGCCCAGGGACAGGACGAATGAACACTGAAGCTTTCTTT. Protein sequence: CASSPGTGRMNTEAFF.

The chain joins TRBV12-5 to TRBJ2-2; the D is unclear. The germline V and J ends were trimmed by 2 bases and 1 base, with 14 bases remaining between them. This CDR3 has 17 amino acids. The germline V gene has CDR1 LGHNT and CDR2 FRNRAP. This CDR3 is CASGLTPYSLNTGELFF. The CDR3 DNA is TGTGCTAGTGGTTTGACCCCATACTCCCTGAACACCGGGGAGCTGTTTTTT.

The chain has TRBV30 and TRBJ2-7; 13 bases fit TRBD2. Germline assignment: CDR1 GTSNPN and CDR2 SVGIG (reference sequence). Trimming at V came to 0 bases and at J to 4 bases, leaving 6 bases not matched to a gene. This CDR3 is 16 amino acids long. The CDR3 protein is CAWSVWTSGSRYEQYF. The CDR3 DNA follows: TGTGCCTGGAGTGTATGGACTAGCGGGAGTCGATACGAGCAGTACTTC.

This clonotype has at least ten counts. The chain combines TRBV6-1 with TRBJ1-5; weak D call: TRBD1 (6 bases). The CDR3 covers 14 residues. The V gene lost 2 bases and the J gene lost 2 bases, with 7 bases spanning the gap. Germline CDR1 is MNHNS and CDR2 is SASEGT. DNA of the CDR3: TGTGCCAGCAGTGAACGACAGGGCAATCAGCCCCAGCATTTT. Encoded protein: CASSERQGNQPQHF.

This clonotype was detected once. A much bigger clone sits one base away, suggesting this may be a read error. The CDR3 coding sequence is TGTTCCAGCACCCTTGACAGCCACGAGCAGTACTTC. This translates into CSSTLDSHEQYF. This chain uses TRBV6-2 or TRBV6-3 with TRBJ2-7, with D perhaps TRBD1 (5 bases). The CDR3 contains 12 residues. The V gene's germline CDR1 is MNHEY and CDR2 SVGEGT.

About this clonotype: One junction end disagrees with the germline gene, perhaps due to a read error. The chain carries TRBV7-8 and TRBJ1-1, with a weak D call TRBD1 (6 bases). The CDR3 sequence is 16 residues long. The germline CDR1 and CDR2 sequences are SGHVS and FQNEAQ. The CDR3 spells CASSLRGGPMKTEAFF. Written as DNA, the CDR3 is TGTGCCAGCAGCTTACGGGGGGGGCCAATGAAGACTGAAGCTTTCTTT.